The clone carrying this T cell receptor (beta chain) is a singleton in its sample. Here immunoSEQ multiplex PCR was the method, and the copy in TCRdb shows in-frame clones only, minus some. The sample lists about 380,000 clones, roughly 94% seen once, with 0.015% to 0.02% in the top ten. This record belongs to a study of shared T cell receptors in the human thymus. This CDR3 contains 14 residues. Trimming removed 5 bases from V and 5 bases from J; junction bases left unmatched: 2. Germline V CDR1 and CDR2: SEHNR, FQNEAQ (reference sequence). The clonotype comes from a human donor. The chain joins TRBV7-9 to TRBJ1-5, with 11 bases matching TRBD1. Material: thymocytes. This CDR3 is CASSLGQGDQPQHF. CDR3 nucleotide sequence: TGTGCCAGCAGCCTGGGACAGGGGGATCAGCCCCAGCATTTT.